Following are 15 T cell receptor beta chains from one sample sequenced in a study of vaccination and CD4 T cells after COVID-19 (dated by TCRdb to between 2021 and 2024). Library preparation was by PCR. The run used an Illumina iSeq 100. At the Johns Hopkins FTIC core, DNA from the cultured CD4+ T cells underwent TCR sequencing with the Oncomine TCR Beta short-read assay. TCRdb reprocessing: public reads trimmed at Q25 with fastp, clones called with MiXCR, in-frame beta chains kept. Every entry covers one CDR3 protein and lists the most common genes and DNA from its rows. Here the sample has over 5,500 distinct CDR3 sequences; 49% occur a single time. The ten largest clones add up to 50% to 65% of the sample. The treatment or condition label, as the study defines it: approximately nine-day PBMC culture with coronavirus spike peptide pools or control peptides (ViraFEST assay). CD4+ T cells from unexposed donors were collected before the COVID-19 pandemic (2011-2018).

The antigens of these receptors remain unknown. The sequencing input was CD4+ T cells from blood, cultured in vitro. All receptors derive from a human donor in good health.

The chain uses TRBV12-3 or TRBV12-4 and TRBJ2-3; TRBD2 aligns across 7 bases. The trim removed 2 bases at V and 5 bases at J, leaving 4 bases unmatched. The CDR3 extends over 14 amino acids. The CDR3 region is CASSLWGGEDTQYF. The CDR3 DNA follows: TGTGCCAGCAGTTTATGGGGGGGGGAAGATACGCAGTATTTT.

The chain joins TRBV19 to TRBJ1-2; 7 bases align to TRBD1. The CDR3 has 15 amino acids. CDR1 and CDR2 (germline): LNHDA, SQIVND (reference sequence). Germline trimming cut 10 bases from V and 2 bases from J; bases unmatched to any gene: 13. Here the CDR3 reads CATSDPGGDNYGYTF. The CDR3, as DNA: TGTGCCACCTCTGACCCAGGGGGAGACAACTATGGCTACACCTTC.

This clonotype was picked up a small number of times. The rearrangement links TRBV10-3 to TRBJ1-6, with a possible D match to TRBD1 (6 bases). Germline CDR1 and CDR2: ENHRY and SYGVKD. This CDR3 is 14 amino acids long. V was trimmed by 2 bases and J by 6 bases, leaving 8 bases between them. CDR3 DNA: TGTGCCATCAGTGAGCCGGACAGTAATTCACCCCTCCACTTT. This codes for CAISEPDSNSPLHF.

This clonotype occurred a few times. The rearrangement links TRBV7-2 to TRBJ1-1, with 10 bases fitting TRBD1. The V segment lost 5 bases and the J segment 7 bases; nucleotides outside the gene matches: 10. The CDR3 is 15 amino acids. Germline V gene data show CDR1 as SGHTA and CDR2 as FQGNSA. The CDR3 nucleotides are TGTGCCAGCAGCCCCCGCTGGACAGGGGGGGTTGAAGCTTTCTTT. It yields the protein CASSPRWTGGVEAFF.

This clonotype was seen a few times. J is TRBJ2-5 and V is TRBV10-3; TRBD2 matches at 7 bases. Germline V CDR1 and CDR2: ENHRY, SYGVKD. This CDR3 is 14 amino acids long. J lost 1 base, V lost 10 bases, and 9 bases had no gene match. CDR3: CATQSPGGQETQYF. The DNA of the CDR3 is TGTGCCACCCAGTCCCCGGGGGGCCAAGAGACCCAGTACTTC.

The chain is built from TRBV19 and TRBJ1-2; 7 bases line up with TRBD1. This CDR3 spans 15 amino acids. V trimming: 5 bases; J trimming: 0 bases; junction bases outside the gene matches: 6. CDR1 is LNHDA, CDR2 SQIVND, per germline (reference sequence). The chain's CDR3 is CASSSSGTANYGYTF. The CDR3 coding sequence is TGTGCCAGTAGTTCATCCGGGACAGCTAACTATGGCTACACCTTC. Full variable domain (missing parts from reference TRBV19 and TRBJ1-2): DGGITQSPKYLFRKEGQNVTLSCEQNLNHDAMYWYRQDPGQGLRLIYYSQIVNDFQKGDIAEGYSVSREKKESFPLTVTSAQKNPTAFYLCASSSSGTANYGYTFGSGTRLTVV.

The CDR3 protein is CASSYSTGQVASYEQYF. As DNA, the CDR3 is TGTGCCAGCAGTTACTCGACCGGGCAGGTAGCATCCTACGAGCAGTACTTC. V usage is TRBV6-5 and J usage is TRBJ2-7; D call uncertain. Germline CDR1 MNHEY, CDR2 SVGAGI. This CDR3 is 17 amino acids long. V lost 0 bases and J lost 1, with 16 bases in between.

CDR3 amino acids: CASSSIYGTAPGYTF. CDR3 bases: TGTGCCAGCAGTTCGATTTACGGGACGGCGCCTGGCTACACCTTC. The V gene is TRBV6-2 or TRBV6-3, the J gene TRBJ1-2; the D gene is possibly TRBD1 (5 bases). Germline V lookup: CDR1 MNHEY, CDR2 SVGEGT. Trimming pared 4 bases from V and 7 bases from J, leaving 19 bases between. This CDR3 has 15 amino acids.

A few counts support this clonotype. This chain uses TRBV15 with TRBJ1-2; D unclear. This CDR3 is built from 13 residues. The V end lost 0 bases, the J end lost 5 bases, and 7 bases lay between the germline ends. CDR1 and CDR2 from the germline V gene are LNHNV and YYDKDF (reference sequence). CDR3 in DNA: TGTGCCACCAGCAGAGATAAGCAGTATGGCTACACCTTC. This sequence encodes CATSRDKQYGYTF.

This chain connects TRBV7-8 to TRBJ2-7, with a weak D call TRBD2 (5 bases). This CDR3 contains 16 residues. In germline, CDR1 is SGHVS, CDR2 FQNEAQ. The ends were cut back, 5 bases at V and 2 bases at J, with 19 bases in the middle. CDR3 loop: CASSQSRGLGAYEQYF. CDR3 DNA: TGTGCCAGCAGCCAAAGTAGAGGTCTCGGGGCCTACGAGCAGTACTTC.

A few counts support this clonotype. CDR3 in DNA: TGTGCCAGCAGCTTTTCTAGCGGGGGGGTGGAGACCCAGTACTTC. This codes for CASSFSSGGVETQYF. This sequence joins TRBV5-4 and TRBJ2-5, with TRBD2 matching 12 bases. CDR1 and CDR2 from the germline V gene are SGHNT and YYREEE (reference sequence). V lost 2 bases and J lost 5; bases outside the gene matches: 4. This CDR3 is built from 15 residues.

The chain uses TRBV10-3 and TRBJ1-2; maybe TRBD1 (5 bases). The CDR3 is 13 residues long. V was clipped by 10 bases and J by 0 bases, with 12 bases between them. CDR1 and CDR2 from the germline V gene are ENHRY and SYGVKD. The CDR3 protein is CATMGGANYGYTF. The CDR3 DNA sequence: TGTGCCACCATGGGAGGGGCTAACTATGGCTACACCTTC.

The chain links TRBV6-2 or TRBV6-3 to TRBJ2-7; TRBD1 matches 7 bases. V was clipped by 7 bases and J by 4 bases; unmatched bases: 13. This CDR3 is 15 amino acids long. The germline CDR1 and CDR2 sequences are MNHEY and SVGEGT. The chain's CDR3 is CASKENSGGSYEQYF. CDR3 nucleotide sequence: TGTGCCAGCAAAGAAAACTCAGGGGGAAGTTACGAGCAGTACTTC.

This chain links TRBV6-4 with TRBJ1-2; D is perhaps TRBD1 (5 bases). The CDR3 length is 14 residues. The V end lost 6 bases, the J end lost 0 bases, and 11 bases lay between the germline ends. Germline V lookup: CDR1 MRHNA, CDR2 SNTAGT. The CDR3 reads CASSEGTANYGYTF. The CDR3 DNA sequence: TGTGCCAGCAGCGAAGGGACGGCTAACTATGGCTACACCTTC.

J is TRBJ2-5 and V is TRBV7-2; 7 bases are a match to TRBD2. After removal of 5 bases from V and 5 bases from J, the junction contained 8 bases not matched to a gene. The CDR3 spans 14 residues. Germline V CDR1 and CDR2: SGHTA, FQGNSA. This chain's CDR3 is CASSPPGGWETQYF. The CDR3 region has the DNA TGTGCCAGCAGCCCGCCGGGGGGATGGGAGACCCAGTACTTC.